The present T cell receptor beta chain was sequenced within a study of shared clonotypes between healthy human individuals. For the study at large: A couple of female and a few male donors aged 18 to 49 were enrolled.

CD45RO-negative, CCR7-selected cells formed the naive CD8 fraction, which excluded terminally differentiated effector memory CD45RA+ cells. The J segment lost 8 bases and the V segment lost 4 bases, leaving 7 bases of the junction unmatched. Germline CDR1 and CDR2: MGHRA and YSYEKL. CDR3 length equals 14 residues. Samples underwent the assay at deep level. Replicate PCRs for sorted subsets used around 200 ng DNA; this equaled 25,000 to 35,000 T cell genomes. Original processing notes: Junction-only sequences without quality scores came from ImmunoSEQ, so filtering differed. Data came from immunoSEQ multiplex PCR; TCRdb stores just in-frame clones and leaves some out. The V and J calls and clone size are taken from that table; D and trimming were inferred from the DNA. The sample lists under 600,000 clones; 95% to 98% were seen once.

The TCR originated in a man younger than 45 in good health. Sequences were obtained from naive CD8+ T cells sorted from blood. The gene calls are TRBV4-1 and TRBJ2-2, with 7 bases that match TRBD1. The CDR3 bases are TGCGCCAGCAGCCTCTGGACAGGTCGTGGGGAGCTGTTTTTT. Translation: CASSLWTGRGELFF.